Sequencing of this T cell receptor (beta chain) was carried out in a study of blood T cells in healthy people across ages. A J-beta primer mix and a sample-barcoded 5' primer were used in a second PCR of about 7 to 11 cycles. A single record per CDR3 protein comes from TCRdb applying MiXCR to the 5' RACE reads. The repertoire includes around 990,000 distinct CDR3 sequences, almost 25% of them detected once, and approximately 0.79% sits in the top ten. Trimming at V came to 5 bases and at J to 1 base, leaving 9 bases not matched to a gene. The germline CDR1 and CDR2 sequences are LGHDT and YNNKEL (reference sequence). The CDR3 length is 16 residues. The same data also contributed to another study, on T cells of mothers and their children.

The TCR comes from a girl between 2 and 10 years old in good health. The specimen was blood. The chain employs TRBV3-1 and TRBJ2-5; 8 positions agree with TRBD1. The CDR3 region has the DNA TGTGCCAGCAGCTTTATGACAGGGGTCCTCCAAGAGACCCAGTACTTC. Translation: CASSFMTGVLQETQYF.